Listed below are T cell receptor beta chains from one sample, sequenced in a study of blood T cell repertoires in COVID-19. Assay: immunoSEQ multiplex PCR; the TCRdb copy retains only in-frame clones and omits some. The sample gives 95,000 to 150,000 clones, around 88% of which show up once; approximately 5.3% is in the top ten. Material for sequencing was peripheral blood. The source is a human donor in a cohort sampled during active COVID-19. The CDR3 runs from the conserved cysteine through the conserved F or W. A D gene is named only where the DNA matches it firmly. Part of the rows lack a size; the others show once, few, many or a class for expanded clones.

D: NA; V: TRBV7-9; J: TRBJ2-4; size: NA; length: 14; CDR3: CASSFGVAKNIQYF; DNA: TGTGCCAGCAGCTTCGGGGTAGCCAAAAACATTCAGTACTTC
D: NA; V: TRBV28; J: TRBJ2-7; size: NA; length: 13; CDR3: CASSTQDRHEQYF; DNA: TGTGCCAGCAGTACACAGGATCGCCACGAGCAGTACTTC
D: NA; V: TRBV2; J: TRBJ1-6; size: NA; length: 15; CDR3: CASSQEGGWNSPLHF; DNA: TGTGCCAGCAGCCAGGAGGGCGGTTGGAATTCACCCCTCCACTTT
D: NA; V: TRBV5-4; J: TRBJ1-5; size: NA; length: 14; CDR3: CASNLRGEDQPQHF; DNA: TGTGCCAGCAACTTACGGGGGGAGGATCAGCCCCAGCATTTT
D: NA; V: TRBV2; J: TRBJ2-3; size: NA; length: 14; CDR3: CASSGVQGTDTQYF; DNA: TGTGCCAGCAGTGGGGTTCAGGGCACAGATACGCAGTATTTT
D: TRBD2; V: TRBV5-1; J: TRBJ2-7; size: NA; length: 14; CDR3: CASSPAGVAYEQYF; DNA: TGCGCCAGCAGCCCAGCGGGAGTAGCCTACGAGCAGTACTTC
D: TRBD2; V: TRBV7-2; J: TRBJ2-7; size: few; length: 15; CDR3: CASSLVATSAEEQYF; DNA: TGTGCCAGCAGCTTAGTCGCGACTAGCGCGGAAGAGCAGTACTTC
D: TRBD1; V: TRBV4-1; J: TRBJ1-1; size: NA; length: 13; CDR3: CASSHQGVPEAFF; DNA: TGCGCCAGCAGTCATCAGGGGGTCCCTGAAGCTTTCTTT
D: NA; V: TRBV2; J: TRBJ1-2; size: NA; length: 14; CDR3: CASAQTLGASGYTF; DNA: TGTGCCAGCGCCCAAACCCTGGGGGCAAGCGGCTACACCTTC
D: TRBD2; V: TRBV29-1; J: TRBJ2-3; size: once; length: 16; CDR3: CSVLTSGSYLYEGQYF; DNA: TGCAGCGTTCTCACTAGCGGGAGTTATCTTTACGAGGGCCAGTATTTT
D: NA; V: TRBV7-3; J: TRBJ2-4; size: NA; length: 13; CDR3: CASRFPEAGPFHF; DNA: TGTGCCAGCAGATTCCCAGAGGCGGGACCCTTCCACTTC
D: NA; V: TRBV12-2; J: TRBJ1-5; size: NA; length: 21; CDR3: CASRLRWDRGLLNYSNQPQHF; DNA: TGTGCAAGTCGCCTTCGCTGGGACAGGGGCCTTTTAAACTATAGCAATCAGCCCCAGCATTTT
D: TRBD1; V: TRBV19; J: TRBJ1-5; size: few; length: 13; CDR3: CASTMDRAQPQHF; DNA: TGTGCCAGTACCATGGACAGGGCTCAGCCCCAGCATTTT
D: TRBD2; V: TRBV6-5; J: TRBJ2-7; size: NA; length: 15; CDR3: CASSYSTSGTYEQYF; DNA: TGTGCCAGCAGTTACTCTACTAGCGGAACCTACGAGCAGTACTTC
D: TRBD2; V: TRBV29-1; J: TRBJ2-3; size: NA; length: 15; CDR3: CSVVPPGLVADTQYF; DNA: TGCAGCGTCGTCCCCCCGGGACTAGTGGCAGATACGCAGTATTTT
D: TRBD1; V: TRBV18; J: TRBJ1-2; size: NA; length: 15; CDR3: CASSPGTGDNYGYTF; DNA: TGTGCCAGCTCTCCTGGGACAGGGGATAACTATGGCTACACCTTC